This T cell receptor beta chain was identified during a study of T cell repertoires in cytomegalovirus infection. This clonotype was observed a handful of times. Its antigen is still unknown. MiXCR, applied by TCRdb to the reads, yields one record per CDR3 protein. This table has 700,000 to 850,000 distinct CDR3 sequences, about 33% appearing once. The CDR3 consists of 15 residues. Germline V gene sequence: CDR1 LGHNA, CDR2 YSLEER. Trimming pared 2 bases from V and 4 bases from J, leaving 14 bases between. The source of this sequence is a human donor in good health (CMV status not recorded). Some clones in this sample may be carry-over from other donors' samples. The V and J genes are TRBV4-3 and TRBJ1-1; D unresolved. This specimen consisted of cultured CD8+ T cells from PBMCs, obtained from culture after CMV antigen stimulation. CDR3 bases: TGCGCCAGCAGCCAACCATTGGGCTCGGGCACTGAAGCTTTCTTT. As protein: CASSQPLGSGTEAFF.